These 25 T cell receptor beta chains originate from one sample sequenced in a study of blood T cell repertoires in COVID-19. Assay: immunoSEQ multiplex PCR; the TCRdb copy retains only in-frame clones and omits some. The sample lists fewer than 400,000 clones; around 85% were seen once. The sequencing sample was made of PBMCs or T cells enriched from blood (not recorded which). The receptors originated from a young man who had recovered from COVID-19.

This chain connects TRBV9 to TRBJ2-1; perhaps TRBD1 as D (5 bases). The CDR3 totals 16 residues. The germline gives CDR1 SGDLS, CDR2 YYNGEE. The germline V and J ends were trimmed by 0 bases and 7 bases, with 17 bases remaining between them. CDR3 loop: CASSVGGYKGQNEQFF. The CDR3 region has the DNA TGTGCCAGCAGCGTAGGGGGTTACAAGGGGCAGAATGAGCAGTTCTTC. The full variable domain, in which reference TRBV9 and TRBJ2-1 provide the parts outside the CDR3, is DSGVTQTPKHLITATGQRVTLRCSPRSGDLSVYWYQQSLDQGLQFLIQYYNGEERAKGNILERFSAQQFPDLHSELNLSSLELGDSALYFCASSVGGYKGQNEQFFGPGTRLTVL.

The V call is TRBV6-5, the J call TRBJ2-1; 9 bases agree with TRBD2. The V gene end was trimmed by 8 bases and the J gene end by 4 bases; junction bases not matched to a gene: 3. Germline values: CDR1 MNHEY, CDR2 SVGAGI. CDR3 length equals 13 residues. Written as DNA, the CDR3 is TGTGCCAGCCGAGCGGGGGGTTACAATGAGCAGTTCTTC. This gives the protein CASRAGGYNEQFF.

This clone was counted a few times. The chain has TRBV2 and TRBJ1-2, with D possibly matching TRBD1 (5 bases). From germline, CDR1 is SNHLY and CDR2 FYNNEI. V was trimmed by 0 bases and J by 7 bases, leaving 12 bases between them. CDR3 length: 14 amino acids. As DNA, the CDR3 is TGTGCCAGCAGTGAAGCGGGGGGGAGTGGTGGCTACACCTTC. This gives the protein CASSEAGGSGGYTF. Using reference TRBV2 and TRBJ1-2 for the parts outside the CDR3, the full variable domain is EPEVTQTPSHQVTQMGQEVILRCVPISNHLYFYWYRQILGQKVEFLVSFYNNEISEKSEIFDDQFSVERPDGSNFTLKIRSTKLEDSAMYFCASSEAGGSGGYTFGSGTRLTVV.

The V and J genes are TRBV30 and TRBJ2-4, with D possibly being TRBD2 (7 bases). The germline CDR1 and CDR2 sequences are GTSNPN and SVGIG (reference sequence). The germline V and J ends were trimmed by 2 bases and 5 bases, with 13 bases remaining between them. There are 14 residues in the CDR3. In DNA, the CDR3 is TGTGCCTGGAGTAGGAGGGGGGGAGAAAACATTCAGTACTTC. Translating it yields CAWSRRGGENIQYF.

The chain combines TRBV27 with TRBJ2-7; 8 positions match TRBD2. The CDR3 has 14 residues. V shed 6 bases and J 1 base; nucleotides not matched to a gene: 5. Germline loops: CDR1 MNHEY, CDR2 SMNVEV (reference sequence). CDR3 DNA sequence: TGTGCCAGCAGCTTAGCGGGGCAATCCTACGAGCAGTACTTC. Protein sequence: CASSLAGQSYEQYF.

The chain uses TRBV11-2 and TRBJ1-6; D not certain. The ends were cut back, 5 bases at V and 0 bases at J, with 14 bases in the middle. CDR1 and CDR2 from the germline V gene are SGHAT and FQNNGV. This CDR3 has 17 amino acids. CDR3: CASSTMPVSSYNSPLHF. The CDR3 region has the DNA TGTGCCAGCAGCACTATGCCAGTGAGCTCCTATAATTCACCCCTCCACTTT.

V is TRBV2 and J is TRBJ1-5, with D possibly TRBD1 on 6 matching bases. V lost 1 base, J lost 2 bases, and 15 bases lay in between. The CDR3 spans 17 residues. Germline loops: CDR1 SNHLY, CDR2 FYNNEI. The CDR3, as DNA: TGTGCCAGCAGTGAAGTTGGGGGGGCACGGGGCAATCAGCCCCAGCATTTT. Residues: CASSEVGGARGNQPQHF.

The genes are TRBV7-9 and TRBJ2-1; a weak D match, TRBD1 (7 bases). There are 14 residues in the CDR3. Germline CDR1 is SEHNR and CDR2 is FQNEAQ (reference sequence). V gave up 5 bases and J gave up 5 bases, with 13 bases separating them. The CDR3: CASSNQGGHNEQFF. The DNA for the CDR3 is TGTGCCAGCAGCAATCAGGGGGGCCACAATGAGCAGTTCTTC. Full variable domain (rest looked up from reference TRBV7-9 and TRBJ2-1): DTGVSQNPRHKITKRGQNVTFRCDPISEHNRLYWYRQTLGQGPEFLTYFQNEAQLEKSRLLSDRFSAERPKGSFSTLEIQRTEQGDSAMYLCASSNQGGHNEQFFGPGTRLTVL.

This chain joins TRBV10-2 and TRBJ1-3, with D hard to call. Trimming shortened V by 5 bases and J by 4 bases, and 12 bases separated the two germline ends. CDR3 length: 14 residues. The V gene's germline CDR1 is WSHSY and CDR2 SAAADI. CDR3: CASSREFEGNTIYF. DNA for the CDR3: TGCGCCAGCAGTCGGGAATTTGAAGGAAACACCATATATTTT.

The rearrangement joins TRBV13 to TRBJ1-1; the match to TRBD1 covers 9 bases. The CDR3 extends over 15 amino acids. Germline CDR1 is PRHDT and CDR2 is FYEKMQ (reference sequence). J was trimmed by 1 base and V by 5 bases; bases with no gene match: 5. CDR3 sequence (DNA): TGTGCCAGCAGCACAGGACAGGGGTGGAACACTGAAGCTTTCTTT. This translates into CASSTGQGWNTEAFF.

The chain recombines TRBV9 with TRBJ1-2; TRBD1 is a possible D gene (5 bases). CDR3 length equals 14 residues. Between the trimmed V and J ends, which lost 0 bases and 4 bases, there was a span of 10 bases. The germline CDR1 and CDR2 sequences are SGDLS and YYNGEE. Here the CDR3 reads CASSVAGIPYGYTF. The CDR3 DNA reads as TGTGCCAGCAGCGTAGCAGGGATTCCCTATGGCTACACCTTC.

V usage is TRBV6-5 and J usage is TRBJ1-1; D is possibly TRBD1 (6 bases). CDR3 length: 16 amino acids. Germline CDR1 is MNHEY and CDR2 is SVGAGI. With 2 bases removed from V and 6 bases from J, the gap between germline ends came to 19 bases. CDR3 amino acids: CASSYEGRGGGPEAFF. The CDR3 nucleotides read TGTGCCAGCAGTTACGAAGGTAGGGGCGGGGGGCCTGAAGCTTTCTTT.

The rearrangement links TRBV6-5 to TRBJ1-2; TRBD1 is a possible D gene (5 bases). CDR1 MNHEY and CDR2 SVGAGI come from the germline V gene. Deletions cut 8 bases from V and 3 bases from J, with 13 bases between. CDR3 length equals 13 residues. CDR3: CASPREGDYGYTF. CDR3 DNA sequence: TGTGCCAGCCCCAGGGAAGGGGACTATGGCTACACCTTC.

The chain combines TRBV27 with TRBJ1-1; TRBD1 agrees at 7 bases. In germline, CDR1 is MNHEY, CDR2 SMNVEV (reference sequence). V dropped 5 bases and J dropped 0; count of bases not matched to a gene: 9. This CDR3 is 16 amino acids long. The CDR3 DNA reads as TGTGCCAGCAGTATCGACAGGGTCGCCTTGAACACTGAAGCTTTCTTT. It specifies CASSIDRVALNTEAFF.

The chain carries TRBV5-1 and TRBJ1-4, with D possibly TRBD1 on 6 matching bases. V was shortened by 0 bases and J by 4 bases, with 10 bases between the two germline ends. The CDR3 extends over 15 amino acids. CDR1 and CDR2 from the germline V gene are SGHRS and YFSETQ. The CDR3 loop is CASSLAGTFNEKLFF. Written as DNA, the CDR3 is TGCGCCAGCAGCTTGGCGGGGACATTTAATGAAAAACTGTTTTTT.

The chain combines TRBV7-6 with TRBJ1-6; TRBD1 matches at 8 bases. The CDR3 consists of 16 residues. CDR1 is SGHVS, CDR2 FNYEAQ, per germline. With V trimmed by 1 base and J by 14 bases, 13 bases remained unmatched. The CDR3 region has the DNA TGTGCCAGCAGCTTAGGACCCTCGGGACAGGCTGGGGCCCTCCACTTT. Residues: CASSLGPSGQAGALHF.

V and J are TRBV7-2 and TRBJ2-5; a weak D match, TRBD1 (6 bases). V gave up 1 base and J gave up 7 bases, with 16 bases separating them. The CDR3 runs to 15 residues. In germline, CDR1 is SGHTA, CDR2 FQGNSA. CDR3 residues: CASSLDAGAARTQYF. The CDR3 nucleotides read TGTGCCAGCAGCTTAGACGCAGGGGCGGCGCGGACCCAGTACTTC. The full variable domain, with the rest looked up from reference TRBV7-2 and TRBJ2-5, is GAGVSQSPSNKVTEKGKDVELRCDPISGHTALYWYRQSLGQGLEFLIYFQGNSAPDKSGLPSDRFSAERTGGSVSTLTIQRTQQEDSAVYLCASSLDAGAARTQYFGPGTRLLVL.

This chain joins TRBV6-6 and TRBJ1-2; 8 bases are a match to TRBD1. CDR3 size: 14 residues. Looked up from germline, CDR1 is MNHNY and CDR2 is SVGAGI (reference sequence). V gave up 7 bases and J gave up 8 bases; unmatched junction bases: 12. The CDR3 reads CASNHRQGTGGYTF. In nucleotides, the CDR3 is TGTGCCAGCAACCACCGACAGGGGACGGGAGGCTACACCTTC.

The J gene is TRBJ2-1, the V gene TRBV4-3; no clear D. In germline, CDR1 is LGHNA, CDR2 YSLEER. CDR3 length equals 15 residues. The V and J ends lost 0 bases and 4 bases respectively, with 10 bases between them. As DNA, the CDR3 is TGCGCCAGCAGCCAAGAGGAGCCCGTTTACAATGAGCAGTTCTTC. Its translation: CASSQEEPVYNEQFF.

The sample holds one count of this clone. This chain connects TRBV14 to TRBJ1-2; a possible D gene is TRBD1 (6 bases). V gave up 4 bases and J gave up 7 bases, with 13 bases separating them. The CDR3 spans 13 residues. Germline CDR1 is SGHDN and CDR2 is FVKESK. The CDR3, as DNA: TGTGCCAGCAGCCCAAGACAGGATAGTGGCTACACCTTC. This sequence encodes CASSPRQDSGYTF.

This chain connects TRBV12-1 to TRBJ2-3; no check of the table's D call, TRBD1, against the DNA was made. TRBV12-1 is designated a pseudogene. This CDR3 comprises 16 residues. The CDR3 loop is CASSFVGQGLADTQYF. The CDR3 region has the DNA TGTGCCAGCAGCTTTGTGGGACAGGGGTTGGCAGATACGCAGTATTTT.

In DNA, the CDR3 is TGTGCCAGCAGTTACTCGACCGGGTCTGGAAACACCATATATTTT. Encoded protein: CASSYSTGSGNTIYF. The chain couples TRBV6-5 to TRBJ1-3; D is ambiguous. With 0 bases removed from V and 1 base from J, the gap between germline ends came to 7 bases. Per the germline V gene, CDR1 is MNHEY and CDR2 is SVGAGI. CDR3 length: 15 residues.

V gene TRBV12-1 combines with J gene TRBJ2-5; the listed D gene, TRBD1, was not tested against the DNA. TRBV12-1 is assigned pseudogene status. The CDR3 runs 21 residues. The DNA for the CDR3 is TGTGCCAGCAGCTTTGTCTTGGGTTTGATCAGGGGTGAGCTTGGTAAAGAGACCCAGTACTTC. It specifies CASSFVLGLIRGELGKETQYF.

This clone has a single count. The chain links TRBV18 to TRBJ2-7, with TRBD1 identical over 9 bases. The CDR3 has 16 residues. The junction had 8 bases not matched to a gene; V was cut back by 3 bases and J by 2 bases. Germline-derived CDR1 and CDR2 are KGHSH and LQKENI. CDR3 DNA sequence: TGTGCCAGCTCACCGCCGGGACAGGGTTTGACCTACGAGCAGTACTTC. Translated, it gives CASSPPGQGLTYEQYF.

This clone was recorded a few times. The J gene is TRBJ2-1, the V gene TRBV5-6; 9 bases match TRBD1. This CDR3 spans 16 amino acids. Germline lookup yields CDR1 SGHDT and CDR2 YYEEEE. J gave up 1 base and V 4 bases, and 6 bases lay outside the gene matches. The DNA of the CDR3 is TGTGCCAGCAGCCTAAAGACAGGGGGATCCTACAATGAGCAGTTCTTC. It yields the protein CASSLKTGGSYNEQFF.